This T cell receptor beta chain was found in a study of shared clonotypes between healthy human individuals. Study observations and caveats: Compared with memory subsets, naive subsets generally had larger estimated richness.

The CDR3 is made up of 14 amino acids. The germline V and J ends were trimmed by 6 bases and 6 bases, with 17 bases remaining between them. Germline V lookup: CDR1 MNHEY, CDR2 SVGAGI. The sample holds a few counts of this clone. Its cognate antigen is unknown. Generated by immunoSEQ multiplex PCR, the TCRdb table keeps only in-frame clones and is missing some. This sample carries around 100,000 clones, about two thirds of them seen once, and the ten largest clones take around 25%. The specimen sequenced was memory CD8+ T cells sorted from blood. As to subset: CD45RO+ cells pooled with CCR7-negative TemRA cells. The gene calls are TRBV6-5 and TRBJ1-1, with D possibly being TRBD1 (5 bases). The receptor's source is a woman aged 30 to 39 in good health. CDR3: CASSRDLGNAEAFF. In DNA form, the CDR3 reads TGTGCCAGCAGCCGGGACTTGGGCAACGCTGAAGCTTTCTTT.